The 14 T cell receptor beta chains below all came from one sample that was sequenced in a study of CD8 T cells in Susac syndrome. After extraction with the RNeasy kit, 0.5 to 1 ug of the RNA was reverse transcribed using random hexamers. In TCRdb, the immunoSEQ multiplex PCR reads were re-called with MiXCR into one record per CDR3 protein. The sample lists 100,000 to 150,000 distinct CDR3 sequences; around 86% were seen once. Sequences were obtained from CD8+ T cells from PBMCs. The source of these receptors is a human donor with multiple sclerosis.

V gene TRBV27 combines with J gene TRBJ2-2; no clear D. The CDR3 length is 14 residues. The ends were cut back, 2 bases at V and 4 bases at J, with 8 bases in the middle. Per germline, CDR1 MNHEY and CDR2 SMNVEV (reference sequence). CDR3 sequence reads: CASSLPASTGELFF. The CDR3 nucleotides read TGTGCCAGCAGTTTACCGGCGAGCACCGGGGAGCTGTTTTTT.

This rearrangement joins TRBV10-3 to TRBJ2-7; D unresolved. V was cut by 2 bases and J by 4 bases, with 9 bases left in between. The CDR3 is 13 amino acids. Germline V gene lookup returns CDR1 ENHRY and CDR2 SYGVKD. CDR3 residues: CAISERRFYEQYF. CDR3 coding DNA: TGTGCCATCAGTGAGAGGCGGTTTTACGAGCAGTACTTC.

The chain uses TRBV27 and TRBJ2-1; D is possibly TRBD2 (6 bases). Germline V gives CDR1 MNHEY, CDR2 SMNVEV (reference sequence). This CDR3 contains 14 residues. V lost 2 bases and J 7 bases, leaving 12 bases between the germline ends. In DNA, the CDR3 is TGTGCCAGCAGTTTAGCGGGAACCAGGAATGAGCAGTTCTTC. Translated, it gives CASSLAGTRNEQFF.

This chain uses TRBV29-1 with TRBJ2-1; D perhaps matches TRBD2 (6 bases). The CDR3 covers 13 residues. Trimming pared 1 base from V and 3 bases from J, leaving 7 bases between. CDR1 is SQVTM and CDR2 is ANQGSEA in the germline V gene. CDR3 bases: TGCAGCGTTGAAGGGAGGGACTACAATGAGCAGTTCTTC. It translates to CSVEGRDYNEQFF.

CDR3 nucleotide sequence: TGTGCCAGCAGCCCCGTGGGCGGGAGCACCGGGGAGCTGTTTTTT. It encodes CASSPVGGSTGELFF. The genes are TRBV5-6 and TRBJ2-2; 7 bases match TRBD2. This CDR3 is built from 15 residues. Germline assignment: CDR1 SGHDT and CDR2 YYEEEE. The ends lost 4 bases at V and 4 bases at J; junction bases unmatched: 7.

V and J are TRBV24-1 and TRBJ1-2; weak D call: TRBD1 (5 bases). The CDR3 length is 13 residues. Germline-derived CDR1 and CDR2 are KGHDR and SFDVKD. With 5 bases removed from V and 3 bases from J, the gap between germline ends came to 9 bases. This CDR3 reads CATSGRGHYGYTF. In DNA, the CDR3 is TGTGCCACCAGTGGAAGGGGTCACTATGGCTACACCTTC.

The chain carries TRBV4-1 and TRBJ2-1; perhaps D is TRBD1 or TRBD2 (5 bases each). There are 16 residues in the CDR3. Per the germline V gene, CDR1 is MGHRA and CDR2 is YSYEKL. The V end was cut by 3 bases, the J end by 7 bases, with 19 bases between. The CDR3 reads CASSHSFGGLENEQFF. CDR3 DNA sequence: TGCGCCAGCAGCCACAGTTTTGGGGGTCTGGAGAATGAGCAGTTCTTC.

This sequence joins TRBV12-3 or TRBV12-4 and TRBJ1-2; no clear D gene. Trimming shortened V by 5 bases and J by 6 bases, and 34 bases separated the two germline ends. The CDR3 length is 20 residues. The CDR3 DNA sequence: TGTGCCAGCAGTCCATCCCTTGACGGAGACTCCACTCTTACCTCCAATGGCTACACCTTC. Protein sequence: CASSPSLDGDSTLTSNGYTF.

The V call is TRBV7-2, the J call TRBJ2-5, with D tentatively TRBD2 (5 bases). Trimming removed 1 base from V and 3 bases from J, with 15 bases in between. Germline-derived CDR1 and CDR2 are SGHTA and FQGNSA. The CDR3 contains 16 residues. Written as DNA, the CDR3 is TGTGCCAGCAGCTTAGAGGTTGCGGGTGGGGAAGAGACCCAGTACTTC. It is translated as CASSLEVAGGEETQYF.

The rearrangement joins TRBV11-1 to TRBJ1-5; weak D call: TRBD1 (5 bases). With 6 bases removed from V and 7 bases from J, the gap between germline ends came to 13 bases. The germline CDR1 and CDR2 sequences are SGHAT and FQDESV (reference sequence). This CDR3 has 13 residues. CDR3 nucleotides: TGTGCCAGCAGTTTTACCAGGGACCAGCCCCAGCATTTT. The encoded protein is CASSFTRDQPQHF.

The chain uses TRBV2 and TRBJ2-3; D is uncertain. CDR3 length: 14 amino acids. V was shortened by 6 bases and J by 1 base, with 11 bases between the two germline ends. Germline CDR1 is SNHLY and CDR2 is FYNNEI. CDR3 amino acids: CASSPLPGTDTQYF. The CDR3 DNA reads as TGTGCCAGCAGCCCTCTACCGGGCACAGATACGCAGTATTTT.

This chain uses TRBV6-6 with TRBJ2-7; a weak D match, TRBD1 (6 bases). The ends were cut back, 0 bases at V and 6 bases at J, with 9 bases in the middle. CDR1 is MNHNY and CDR2 is SVGAGI in the germline V gene (reference sequence). The CDR3 loop spans 13 amino acids. The CDR3 sequence is CASSYSAGAEQYF. As DNA, the CDR3 is TGTGCCAGCAGTTACTCGGCAGGGGCCGAGCAGTACTTC.

The chain has TRBV4-1 and TRBJ1-1, with 8 bases matching TRBD1. The V segment lost 4 bases and the J segment 4 bases; nucleotides outside the gene matches: 2. This CDR3 spans 13 amino acids. Germline V CDR1 and CDR2: MGHRA, YSYEKL. The CDR3 loop reads CASSRTGGTEAFF. CDR3 DNA: TGCGCCAGCAGCCGAACAGGGGGCACTGAAGCTTTCTTT.

The V call is TRBV10-2, the J call TRBJ2-2, with D possibly matching TRBD2 (6 bases). V was trimmed by 6 bases and J by 7 bases, leaving 18 bases between them. Germline loops: CDR1 WSHSY, CDR2 SAAADI. The CDR3 has 15 residues. CDR3 residues: CASREGLALGGELFF. CDR3 coding DNA: TGCGCCAGCAGAGAGGGGCTAGCGCTAGGCGGGGAGCTGTTTTTT.